This T cell receptor beta chain was captured in a study of T cell repertoires in cytomegalovirus infection. TCRdb used MiXCR to reprocess the reads, holding one entry per CDR3 protein. In the table there are about 360,000 distinct CDR3 sequences, 15% to 20% of which are singletons. Germline V gives CDR1 MDHEN, CDR2 SYDVKM. V dropped 7 bases and J dropped 5 bases, with 11 bases sitting between them. The CDR3 loop spans 12 amino acids. A remark on this clonotype: Its antigen is unknown.

Study results and caveats: Identification of carriers of CMV plus the relevant HLA was performed using cumulative public TCR beta family frequency.

This clonotype was obtained from a human donor in good health (CMV status not recorded). Some clones in this sample may be carry-over from other donors' samples. The chain has TRBV28 and TRBJ1-2; D unresolved. Material for sequencing was PBMCs. CDR3 bases: TGTGCCAGCAAGCGGGAAGGGTATGGCTACACCTTC. It codes for CASKREGYGYTF.